This is a list of T cell receptor beta chains from one sample in a study of response to subunit inactivated influenza vaccine. One entry per CDR3 protein, called by TCRdb with MiXCR from the RT-PCR reads. This table has around 760,000 distinct CDR3 sequences, around 14% appearing once. Sequenced material: PBMCs from blood, taken around 15 days before vaccination. These receptor sequences come from a man over 45 who received an inactivated influenza vaccine. Both conserved end residues are part of each CDR3. The order of the fields is J gene, D gene, V gene, CDR3 length, clone size, CDR3 protein, CDR3 DNA. The D gene is left open where the match is weak. Some rows mark clone size as missing; the rest say once, few, many or name a class of expanded clone.

J gene: TRBJ2-5
D gene: TRBD1
V gene: TRBV2
CDR3 length: 14
clone size: once
CDR3 protein: CASSPSRGPETQYF
CDR3 DNA: TGTGCCAGCAGCCCCTCGAGGGGGCCAGAGACCCAGTACTTC

J gene: TRBJ2-1
D gene: -
V gene: TRBV4-2
CDR3 length: 13
clone size: -
CDR3 protein: CASSQDRDLRQFF
CDR3 DNA: TGTGCCAGCAGCCAAGATCGGGACCTCCGGCAGTTCTTC

J gene: TRBJ2-3
D gene: -
V gene: TRBV29-1
CDR3 length: 16
clone size: few
CDR3 protein: CSVEEGGTGIADTQYF
CDR3 DNA: TGCAGCGTTGAAGAGGGGGGCACGGGGATTGCAGATACGCAGTATTTT

J gene: TRBJ2-3
D gene: TRBD2
V gene: TRBV4-2
CDR3 length: 16
clone size: -
CDR3 protein: CASSQGAGAGTDTQYF
CDR3 DNA: TGTGCCAGCAGCCAGGGAGCGGGGGCCGGCACAGATACGCAGTATTTT

J gene: TRBJ2-3
D gene: -
V gene: TRBV4-2
CDR3 length: 16
clone size: many
CDR3 protein: CASSHGGQRETDTQYF
CDR3 DNA: TGTGCCAGCAGCCACGGGGGACAGAGAGAGACAGATACGCAGTATTTT

J gene: TRBJ2-3
D gene: -
V gene: TRBV4-3
CDR3 length: 13
clone size: many
CDR3 protein: CASSQRGTDTQYF
CDR3 DNA: TGCGCCAGCAGCCAAAGGGGCACAGATACGCAGTATTTT

J gene: TRBJ1-4
D gene: -
V gene: TRBV7-9
CDR3 length: 11
clone size: -
CDR3 protein: CASGTVEKLFF
CDR3 DNA: TGTGCCAGCGGCACAGTCGAAAAACTGTTTTTT

J gene: TRBJ2-1
D gene: TRBD1
V gene: TRBV6-2/TRBV6-3
CDR3 length: 16
clone size: -
CDR3 protein: CASTPDDRVLYNEQFF
CDR3 DNA: TGTGCCAGCACTCCCGACGACAGGGTCCTCTACAATGAGCAGTTCTTC

J gene: TRBJ2-4
D gene: TRBD2
V gene: TRBV12-3/TRBV12-4
CDR3 length: 14
clone size: few
CDR3 protein: CATLTSGGENIQYF
CDR3 DNA: TGTGCCACCCTGACTAGCGGGGGGGAAAACATTCAGTACTTC

J gene: TRBJ2-1
D gene: -
V gene: TRBV10-3
CDR3 length: 15
clone size: many
CDR3 protein: CAISGTGSSNNEQFF
CDR3 DNA: TGTGCCATCAGTGGAACAGGTAGTTCCAACAATGAGCAGTTCTTC

J gene: TRBJ2-7
D gene: TRBD2
V gene: TRBV7-2
CDR3 length: 16
clone size: few
CDR3 protein: CASSSPGGLADYEQYF
CDR3 DNA: TGTGCCAGCAGTTCCCCGGGGGGACTAGCGGACTACGAGCAGTACTTC

J gene: TRBJ1-1
D gene: TRBD1
V gene: TRBV7-6
CDR3 length: 19
clone size: -
CDR3 protein: CASSLASQTGKYRNTEAFF
CDR3 DNA: TGTGCCAGCAGCTTAGCGTCTCAGACAGGGAAATATAGGAACACTGAAGCTTTCTTT

J gene: TRBJ1-2
D gene: -
V gene: TRBV12-3/TRBV12-4
CDR3 length: 14
clone size: many
CDR3 protein: CASSNPPGQRGYTF
CDR3 DNA: TGTGCCAGCAGTAACCCGCCTGGACAAAGAGGCTACACCTTC

J gene: TRBJ2-3
D gene: -
V gene: TRBV6-2/TRBV6-3
CDR3 length: 14
clone size: -
CDR3 protein: CASSPQGSYDTQYF
CDR3 DNA: TGTGCCAGCAGTCCGCAGGGGTCCTACGATACGCAGTATTTT

J gene: TRBJ2-1
D gene: TRBD2
V gene: TRBV7-2
CDR3 length: 16
clone size: few
CDR3 protein: CASSPLWGTTSNEQFF
CDR3 DNA: TGTGCCAGCAGCCCACTGTGGGGGACTACGTCTAATGAGCAGTTCTTC

J gene: TRBJ2-1
D gene: TRBD2
V gene: TRBV5-1
CDR3 length: 15
clone size: many
CDR3 protein: CASSLRTSGYNEQFF
CDR3 DNA: TGCGCCAGCAGCTTGCGGACTAGCGGATACAATGAGCAGTTCTTC

J gene: TRBJ2-7
D gene: -
V gene: TRBV27
CDR3 length: 15
clone size: few
CDR3 protein: CASKSNPWAGSEQYF
CDR3 DNA: TGTGCCAGCAAGTCAAACCCTTGGGCAGGGAGCGAGCAGTACTTC

J gene: TRBJ2-2
D gene: TRBD2
V gene: TRBV12-3/TRBV12-4
CDR3 length: 17
clone size: -
CDR3 protein: CASSLMGLAGYTGELFF
CDR3 DNA: TGTGCCAGCAGCCTCATGGGGCTAGCGGGATACACCGGGGAGCTGTTTTTT

J gene: TRBJ2-1
D gene: TRBD2
V gene: TRBV25-1
CDR3 length: 19
clone size: -
CDR3 protein: CVSSISPGLAGPSPDEQFF
CDR3 DNA: TGTGTCAGCAGCATATCTCCGGGACTAGCGGGACCGAGCCCCGATGAGCAGTTCTTC

J gene: TRBJ2-3
D gene: -
V gene: TRBV30
CDR3 length: 14
clone size: few
CDR3 protein: CAWSVLANTDTQYF
CDR3 DNA: TGTGCCTGGAGTGTTCTAGCGAACACAGATACGCAGTATTTT

J gene: TRBJ2-5
D gene: TRBD1
V gene: TRBV12-3/TRBV12-4
CDR3 length: 16
clone size: -
CDR3 protein: CASRSGQGGPLETQYF
CDR3 DNA: TGTGCCAGCAGATCCGGACAGGGGGGACCGCTAGAGACCCAGTACTTC

J gene: TRBJ2-3
D gene: TRBD2
V gene: TRBV6-1
CDR3 length: 17
clone size: -
CDR3 protein: CASTKTSGRVFTDTQYF
CDR3 DNA: TGTGCCAGCACAAAGACTAGCGGGAGGGTCTTCACAGATACGCAGTATTTT

J gene: TRBJ1-1
D gene: -
V gene: TRBV27
CDR3 length: 15
clone size: few
CDR3 protein: CASSFIDRKWTEAFF
CDR3 DNA: TGTGCCAGCAGTTTCATAGACAGGAAGTGGACTGAAGCTTTCTTT